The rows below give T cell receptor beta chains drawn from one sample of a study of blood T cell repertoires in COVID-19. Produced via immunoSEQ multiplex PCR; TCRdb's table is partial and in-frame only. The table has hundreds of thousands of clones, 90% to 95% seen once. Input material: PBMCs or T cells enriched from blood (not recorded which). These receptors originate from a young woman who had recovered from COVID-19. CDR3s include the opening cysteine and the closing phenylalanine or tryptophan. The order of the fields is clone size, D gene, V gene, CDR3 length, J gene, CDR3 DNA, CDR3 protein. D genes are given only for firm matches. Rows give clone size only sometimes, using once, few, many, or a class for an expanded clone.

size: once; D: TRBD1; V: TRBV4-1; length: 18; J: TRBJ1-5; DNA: TGCGCCAGCAGCCAGGGCCTGACAGGGATAGGTAGCAATCAGCCCCAGCATTTT; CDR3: CASSQGLTGIGSNQPQHF
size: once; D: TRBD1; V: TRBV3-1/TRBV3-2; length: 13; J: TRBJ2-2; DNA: TGTGCCAGCAGGCTACAGGGGGCCGGGGAGCTGTTTTTT; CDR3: CASRLQGAGELFF
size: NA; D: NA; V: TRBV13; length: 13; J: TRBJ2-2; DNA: TGTGCCAGCAGCTTAGAAAGCGCCGGGGAGCTGTTTTTT; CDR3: CASSLESAGELFF
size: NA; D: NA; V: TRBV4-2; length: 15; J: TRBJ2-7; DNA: TGTGCCAGCAGCCGAGAGACAGGCGAAACCTACGAGCAGTACTTC; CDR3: CASSRETGETYEQYF
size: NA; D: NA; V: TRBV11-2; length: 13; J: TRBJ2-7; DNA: TGTGCCAGCAGCTTAGCGGGAGTAGACGAGCAGTACTTC; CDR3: CASSLAGVDEQYF
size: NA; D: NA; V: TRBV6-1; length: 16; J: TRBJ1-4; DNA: TGTGCCAGCAGTGACCCCCTTTGGGACATTAATGAAAAACTGTTTTTT; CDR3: CASSDPLWDINEKLFF
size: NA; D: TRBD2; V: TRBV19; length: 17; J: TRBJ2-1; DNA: TGTGCCAGTAGTATAAGACTAGCGGGGGTTAAAGACAATGAGCAGTTCTTC; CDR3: CASSIRLAGVKDNEQFF
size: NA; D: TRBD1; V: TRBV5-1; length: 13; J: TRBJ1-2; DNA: TGCGCCAGCTCCTCGACAGGGGTGAGTGGCTACACCTTC; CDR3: CASSSTGVSGYTF
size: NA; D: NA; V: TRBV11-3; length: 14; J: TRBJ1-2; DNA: TGTGCCAGCAGCGTACAGGGTTCGAACTATGGCTACACCTTC; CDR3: CASSVQGSNYGYTF
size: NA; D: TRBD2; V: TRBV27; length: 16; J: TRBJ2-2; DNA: TGTGCCAGTATGGGACTAGCGGGAGGATACACCGGGGAGCTGTTTTTT; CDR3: CASMGLAGGYTGELFF
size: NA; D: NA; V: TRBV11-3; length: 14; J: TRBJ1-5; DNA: TGTGCCAGCAGCTTACAGGGAAGGTTTGAGCCCCAGCATTTT; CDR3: CASSLQGRFEPQHF
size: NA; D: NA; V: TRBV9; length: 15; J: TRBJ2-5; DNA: TGTGCCAGCAGCGTAGGAATCGAGAGCCAAGAGACCCAGTACTTC; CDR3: CASSVGIESQETQYF
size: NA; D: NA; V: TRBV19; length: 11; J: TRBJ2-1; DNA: TGTGCCAGTAGTATGTCACGGGAGCAGTTCTTC; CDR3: CASSMSREQFF
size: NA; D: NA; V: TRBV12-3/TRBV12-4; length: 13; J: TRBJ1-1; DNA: TGTGCCAGCAGTTTAAACAGAAACACTGAAGCTTTCTTT; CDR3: CASSLNRNTEAFF
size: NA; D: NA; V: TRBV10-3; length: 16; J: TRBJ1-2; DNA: TGTGCCATCAGGGACAGCTCCGCACGTTTTAACTATGGCTACACCTTC; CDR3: CAIRDSSARFNYGYTF
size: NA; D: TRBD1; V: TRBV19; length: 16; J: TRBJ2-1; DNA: TGTGCCAGTAGTATATTCCTAATACGACAGGGCTATGAGCAGTTCTTC; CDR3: CASSIFLIRQGYEQFF
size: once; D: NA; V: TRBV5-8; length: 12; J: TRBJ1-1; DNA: TGTGCCAGCAGCCCTGCGGACACTGAAGCTTTCTTT; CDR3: CASSPADTEAFF
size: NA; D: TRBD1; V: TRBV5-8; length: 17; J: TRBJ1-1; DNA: TGTGCCAGCAGCTTTGGACAGGGGGCTTTGGGGAACACTGAAGCTTTCTTT; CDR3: CASSFGQGALGNTEAFF
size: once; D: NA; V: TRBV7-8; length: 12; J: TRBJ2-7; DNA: TGTGCCAGCAGCTTCCAGGGGTACGAGCAGTACTTC; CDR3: CASSFQGYEQYF
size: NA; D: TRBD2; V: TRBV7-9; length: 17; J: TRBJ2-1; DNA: TGTGCCAGCAGCTTTTCAGTCCAGCGGGGGGAAAAGAATGAGCAGTTCTTC; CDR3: CASSFSVQRGEKNEQFF
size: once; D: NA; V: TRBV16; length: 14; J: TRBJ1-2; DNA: TGTGCCAGCAGCCAATCTCAAGCCCCCTATGGCTACACCTTC; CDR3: CASSQSQAPYGYTF
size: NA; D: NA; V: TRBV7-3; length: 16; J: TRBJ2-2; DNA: TGTGCCAGCAGCTTACCTGGAGGGAGGCGTTCCGGGGAGCTGTTTTTT; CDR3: CASSLPGGRRSGELFF